Following are 8 T cell receptor beta chains from one sample sequenced in a study of CD8 T cells in Susac syndrome. An input of about 0.5 to 1 ug of RNA was subjected to reverse transcription using random hexamers. TCRdb re-derived calls from the immunoSEQ multiplex PCR reads in MiXCR, one entry per CDR3 protein. There are roughly 130,000 distinct CDR3 sequences in the sample; 85% to 95% occur only once, and 0.095% to 0.14% lies in the top ten. The specimen sequenced was CD4+ T cells from PBMCs. All receptors come from a human donor with multiple sclerosis.

The rearrangement joins TRBV7-2 to TRBJ2-5; D is unclear. Germline V gene data show CDR1 as SGHTA and CDR2 as FQGNSA. Trimming shortened V by 1 base and J by 7 bases, and 16 bases separated the two germline ends. The CDR3 covers 15 residues. The CDR3 DNA reads TGTGCCAGCAGCTTAGGAGTCTCCCTACCGGGGACCCAGTACTTC. As protein: CASSLGVSLPGTQYF.

The chain joins TRBV4-2 to TRBJ2-1; 10 nucleotides align to TRBD2. The CDR3 is 16 amino acids. V gave up 5 bases and J gave up 0 bases; unmatched junction bases: 4. Germline lookup yields CDR1 LGHNA and CDR2 YNFKEQ. The chain's CDR3 is CASSTGLAASYNEQFF. The CDR3 nucleotides read TGTGCCAGCAGCACAGGACTAGCGGCCTCCTACAATGAGCAGTTCTTC.

V and J are TRBV12-3 or TRBV12-4 and TRBJ2-1; unclear D gene. The CDR3 extends over 12 amino acids. V was trimmed by 1 base and J by 7 bases, leaving 5 bases between them. The CDR3 bases are TGTGCCAGCAGTTTAGGCCCTAATGAGCAGTTCTTC. It yields the protein CASSLGPNEQFF.

The V and J genes are TRBV30 and TRBJ2-1; D remains ambiguous. The CDR3 extends over 12 amino acids. Between the trimmed V and J ends, which lost 2 bases and 7 bases, there was a span of 9 bases. The germline CDR1 and CDR2 sequences are GTSNPN and SVGIG (reference sequence). The CDR3 sequence is CAWSPTLNEQFF. CDR3 bases: TGTGCCTGGAGTCCCACTTTAAATGAGCAGTTCTTC.

This chain links TRBV5-8 with TRBJ1-2; 8 bases agree with TRBD1. Germline CDR1 is SGHTS and CDR2 is YDEGEE. The V and J ends lost 4 bases and 7 bases, in that order; junction bases with no gene match: 6. The CDR3 contains 13 residues. The CDR3 sequence: CASSPGGWGGYTF. The CDR3 nucleotides read TGTGCCAGCAGCCCAGGGGGCTGGGGTGGCTACACCTTC.

This sequence joins TRBV5-1 and TRBJ1-5; D is perhaps TRBD1 (6 bases). In germline, CDR1 is SGHRS, CDR2 YFSETQ. The CDR3 runs to 14 residues. The V gene lost 0 bases and the J gene lost 3 bases, with 7 bases spanning the gap. In nucleotides, the CDR3 is TGCGCCAGCAGCTTGGGGGACACCAATCAGCCCCAGCATTTT. Its translation: CASSLGDTNQPQHF.

This rearrangement joins TRBV20-1 to TRBJ1-5, with no clear D. V lost 1 base and J lost 0, with 13 bases in between. Germline CDR1 reads DFQATT; CDR2 reads SNEGSKA (reference sequence). The length of the CDR3 is 16 residues. CDR3 bases: TGCAGTGCTAGAGCGGCCAGACGTTCTAGCAATCAGCCCCAGCATTTT. It codes for CSARAARRSSNQPQHF.

This chain uses TRBV18 with TRBJ2-7; D perhaps matches TRBD1 (6 bases). Germline CDR1 is KGHSH and CDR2 is LQKENI. V gave up 2 bases and J gave up 7 bases, with 9 bases separating them. The CDR3 consists of 12 residues. The CDR3 protein is CASSPIQGEQYF. In DNA form, the CDR3 reads TGTGCCAGCTCACCAATTCAGGGGGAGCAGTACTTC.